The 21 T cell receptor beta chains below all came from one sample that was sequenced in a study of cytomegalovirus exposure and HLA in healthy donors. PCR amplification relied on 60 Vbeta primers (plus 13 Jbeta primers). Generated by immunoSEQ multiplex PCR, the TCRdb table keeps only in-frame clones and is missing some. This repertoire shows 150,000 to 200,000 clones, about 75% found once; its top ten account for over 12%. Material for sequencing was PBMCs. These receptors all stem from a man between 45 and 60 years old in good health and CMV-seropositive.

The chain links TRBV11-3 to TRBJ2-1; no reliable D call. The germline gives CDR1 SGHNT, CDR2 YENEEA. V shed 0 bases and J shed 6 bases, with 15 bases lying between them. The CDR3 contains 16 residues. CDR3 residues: CASSLDHYYPSNEQFF. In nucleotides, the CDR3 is TGTGCCAGCAGCTTAGATCATTACTACCCCTCCAATGAGCAGTTCTTC.

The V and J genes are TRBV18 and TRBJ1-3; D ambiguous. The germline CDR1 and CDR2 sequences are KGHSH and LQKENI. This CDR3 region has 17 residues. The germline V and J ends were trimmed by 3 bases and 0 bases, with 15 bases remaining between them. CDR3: CASSPLSGISSGNTIYF. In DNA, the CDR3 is TGTGCCAGCTCACCTCTAAGCGGGATTTCCTCTGGAAACACCATATATTTT.

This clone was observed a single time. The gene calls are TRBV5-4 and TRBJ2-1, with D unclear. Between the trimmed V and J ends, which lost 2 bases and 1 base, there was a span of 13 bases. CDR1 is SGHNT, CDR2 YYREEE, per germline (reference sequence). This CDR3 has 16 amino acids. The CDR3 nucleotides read TGTGCCAGCAGCTTCTTTGGGCCCAGTTCCTACAATGAGCAGTTCTTC. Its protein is CASSFFGPSSYNEQFF.

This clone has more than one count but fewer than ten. The CDR3 bases are TGTGCCAGCAGTTCGCTAATACAGGGTTGGGATTCACCCCTCCACTTT. Amino acids: CASSSLIQGWDSPLHF. The rearrangement joins TRBV6-6 to TRBJ1-6, with a tentative D call TRBD1 (6 bases). This CDR3 region has 16 residues. The V gene lost 4 bases and the J gene lost 8 bases, with 18 bases spanning the gap. Germline V CDR1 and CDR2: MNHNY, SVGAGI (reference sequence).

The CDR3 DNA reads as TGTGCCAGCAGCTCCGGTCGGACAGGGAGCTCTGGAAACACCATATATTTT. Amino acids: CASSSGRTGSSGNTIYF. The chain employs TRBV7-9 and TRBJ1-3, with 8 nucleotides matching TRBD1. CDR3 length equals 17 residues. J lost 0 bases, V lost 4 bases, and 8 bases had no gene match. Germline V gene sequence: CDR1 SEHNR, CDR2 FQNEAQ (reference sequence).

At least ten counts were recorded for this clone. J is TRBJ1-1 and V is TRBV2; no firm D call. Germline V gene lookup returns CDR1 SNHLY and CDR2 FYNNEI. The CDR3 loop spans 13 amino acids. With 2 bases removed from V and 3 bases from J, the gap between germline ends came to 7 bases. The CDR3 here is CASSELEDTEAFF. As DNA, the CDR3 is TGTGCCAGCAGTGAATTGGAGGACACTGAAGCTTTCTTT. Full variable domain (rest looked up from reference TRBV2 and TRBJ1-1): EPEVTQTPSHQVTQMGQEVILRCVPISNHLYFYWYRQILGQKVEFLVSFYNNEISEKSEIFDDQFSVERPDGSNFTLKIRSTKLEDSAMYFCASSELEDTEAFFGQGTRLTVV.

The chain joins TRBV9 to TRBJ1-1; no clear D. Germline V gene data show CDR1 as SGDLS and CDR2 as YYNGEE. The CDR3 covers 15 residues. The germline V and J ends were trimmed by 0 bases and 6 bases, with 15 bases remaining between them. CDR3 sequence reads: CASSVAPRGSAEAFF. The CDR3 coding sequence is TGTGCCAGCAGCGTAGCTCCCCGGGGATCCGCTGAAGCTTTCTTT.

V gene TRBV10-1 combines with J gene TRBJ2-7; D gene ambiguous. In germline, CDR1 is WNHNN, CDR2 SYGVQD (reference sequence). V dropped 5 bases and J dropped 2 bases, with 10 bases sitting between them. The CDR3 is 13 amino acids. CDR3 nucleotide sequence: TGCGCCAGCAGTAACCAGGAACCCTACGAGCAGTACGTC. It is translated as CASSNQEPYEQYV.

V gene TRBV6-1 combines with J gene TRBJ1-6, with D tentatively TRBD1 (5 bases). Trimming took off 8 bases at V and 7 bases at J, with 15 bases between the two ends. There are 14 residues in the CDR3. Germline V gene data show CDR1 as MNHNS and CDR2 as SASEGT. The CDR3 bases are TGTGCCAGCGTATTGGGACTGATGAATTCACCCCTCCACTTT. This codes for CASVLGLMNSPLHF.

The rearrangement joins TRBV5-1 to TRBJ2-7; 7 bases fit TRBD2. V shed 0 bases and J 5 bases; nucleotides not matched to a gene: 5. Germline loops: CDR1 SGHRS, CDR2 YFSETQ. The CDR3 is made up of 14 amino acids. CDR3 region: CASSLGRGGNEQYF. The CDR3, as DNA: TGCGCCAGCAGCTTGGGTAGGGGAGGGAACGAGCAGTACTTC.

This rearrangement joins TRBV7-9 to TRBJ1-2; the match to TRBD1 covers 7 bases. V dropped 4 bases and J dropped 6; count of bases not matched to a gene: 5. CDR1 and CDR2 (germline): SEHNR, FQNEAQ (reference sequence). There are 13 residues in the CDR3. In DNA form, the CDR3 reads TGTGCCAGCAGCTCAGACAGGGTGGATGGCTACACCTTC. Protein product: CASSSDRVDGYTF.

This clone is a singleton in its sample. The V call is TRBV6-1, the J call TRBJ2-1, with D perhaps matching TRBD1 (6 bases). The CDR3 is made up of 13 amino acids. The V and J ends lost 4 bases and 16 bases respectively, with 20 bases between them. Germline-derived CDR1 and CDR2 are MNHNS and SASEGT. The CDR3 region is CASSAAPGAGVFF. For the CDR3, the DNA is TGTGCCAGCAGTGCAGCTCCAGGGGCAGGCGTATTCTTC.

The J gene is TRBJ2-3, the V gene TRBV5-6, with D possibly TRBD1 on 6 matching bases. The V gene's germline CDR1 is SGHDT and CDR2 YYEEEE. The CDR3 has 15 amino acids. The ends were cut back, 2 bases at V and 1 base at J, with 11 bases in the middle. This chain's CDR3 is CASSFGQGRTDTQYF. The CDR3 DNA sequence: TGTGCCAGCAGCTTTGGCCAGGGGCGCACAGATACGCAGTATTTT.

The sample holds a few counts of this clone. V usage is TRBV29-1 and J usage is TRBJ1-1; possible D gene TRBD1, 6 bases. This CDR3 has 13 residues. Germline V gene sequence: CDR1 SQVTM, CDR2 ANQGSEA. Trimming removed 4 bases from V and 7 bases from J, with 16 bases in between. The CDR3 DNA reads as TGCAGCGTTGGGATCTACAGGGTGGGTGAAGCTTTCTTT. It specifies CSVGIYRVGEAFF.

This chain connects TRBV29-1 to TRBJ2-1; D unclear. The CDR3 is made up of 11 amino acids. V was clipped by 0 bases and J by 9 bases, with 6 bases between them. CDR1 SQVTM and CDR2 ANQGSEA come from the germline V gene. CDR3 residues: CSVEDPIEQFF. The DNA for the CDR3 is TGCAGCGTTGAAGATCCCATTGAGCAGTTCTTC.

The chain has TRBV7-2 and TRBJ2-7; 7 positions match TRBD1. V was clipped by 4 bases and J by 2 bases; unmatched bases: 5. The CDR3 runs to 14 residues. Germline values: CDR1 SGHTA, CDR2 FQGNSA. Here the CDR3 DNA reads TGTGCCAGCAGCTCCAGGACAGGAACCTACGAGCAGTACTTC. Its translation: CASSSRTGTYEQYF.

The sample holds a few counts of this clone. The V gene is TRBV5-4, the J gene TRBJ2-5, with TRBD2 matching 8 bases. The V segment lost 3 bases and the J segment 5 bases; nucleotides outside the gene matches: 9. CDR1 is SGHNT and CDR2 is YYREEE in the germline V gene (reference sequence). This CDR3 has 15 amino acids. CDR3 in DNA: TGTGCCAGCAGCTCCCCGGCGGGGGGCGGTGAGACCCAGTACTTC. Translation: CASSSPAGGGETQYF.

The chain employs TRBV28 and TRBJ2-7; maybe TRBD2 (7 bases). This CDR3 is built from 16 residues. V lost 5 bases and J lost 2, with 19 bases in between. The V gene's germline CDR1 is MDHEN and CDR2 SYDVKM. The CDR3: CASSPSGGRNPYEQYV. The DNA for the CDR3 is TGTGCCAGCAGTCCTTCCGGGGGGCGAAATCCCTACGAGCAGTACGTC.

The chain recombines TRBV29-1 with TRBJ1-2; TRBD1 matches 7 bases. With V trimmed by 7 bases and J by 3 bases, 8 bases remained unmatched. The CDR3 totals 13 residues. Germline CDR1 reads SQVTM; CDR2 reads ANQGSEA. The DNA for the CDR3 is TGCAGCGCGGTAACAGGGACAGACTATGGCTACACCTTC. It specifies CSAVTGTDYGYTF.

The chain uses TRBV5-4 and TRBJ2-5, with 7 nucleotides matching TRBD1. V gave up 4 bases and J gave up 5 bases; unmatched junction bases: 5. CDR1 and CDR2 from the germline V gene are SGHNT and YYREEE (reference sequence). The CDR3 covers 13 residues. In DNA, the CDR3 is TGTGCCAGCAGCATACAGGGGTCGGAGACCCAGTACTTC. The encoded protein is CASSIQGSETQYF.

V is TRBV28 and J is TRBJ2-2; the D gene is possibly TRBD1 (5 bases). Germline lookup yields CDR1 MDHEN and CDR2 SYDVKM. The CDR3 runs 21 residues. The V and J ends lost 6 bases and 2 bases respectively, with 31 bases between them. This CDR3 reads CASSQIIPPPTAPINTGELFF. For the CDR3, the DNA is TGTGCCAGCAGCCAAATTATACCCCCTCCGACAGCTCCAATAAACACCGGGGAGCTGTTTTTT.